These T cell receptor beta chains were read from a single sample in a study of blood T cell repertoires in COVID-19. Data came from immunoSEQ multiplex PCR; TCRdb stores just in-frame clones and leaves some out. The repertoire includes 100,000 or so clones, roughly 84% of them detected once, and 2% sits in the top ten. Material: peripheral blood. The receptors stem from a man between 65 and 80 years old with active or convalescent COVID-19. The CDR3 runs from the conserved cysteine through the conserved F or W. D genes are given only for firm matches. Clone size is not always given. Where it is, it says once, few, many or a class for expanded clones.

TRBJ1-6	few	TRBV7-2	.	CASSPRQASSNSPLHF	TGTGCCAGCAGCCCCAGACAGGCCTCGAGCAATTCACCCCTCCACTTT
TRBJ1-1	.	TRBV6-5	.	CASSYSTGDTEAFF	TGTGCCAGCAGTTACTCGACGGGGGACACTGAAGCTTTCTTT
TRBJ1-2	.	TRBV28	TRBD1	CASRPTGQPNYGYTF	TGTGCCAGCAGACCGACAGGGCAGCCCAACTATGGCTACACCTTC
TRBJ1-1	.	TRBV4-1	TRBD1	CASSQDPHGQGVPEAFF	TGCGCCAGCAGCCAAGACCCCCACGGACAGGGGGTACCTGAAGCTTTCTTT
TRBJ1-1	.	TRBV3-1/TRBV3-2	.	CASSHRGGTEAFF	TGTGCCAGCAGTCATCGTGGGGGGACTGAAGCTTTCTTT
TRBJ1-2	.	TRBV7-9	TRBD1	CASSSLGSGQNYGYTF	TGTGCCAGCAGCTCCCTGGGATCGGGACAGAACTATGGCTACACCTTC
TRBJ2-6	.	TRBV11-2	TRBD1	CASSLTGVSGANVLTF	TGTGCCAGCAGCTTGACAGGGGTCTCTGGGGCCAACGTCCTGACTTTC
TRBJ2-5	.	TRBV7-2	.	CASSLGRWGETQYF	TGTGCCAGCAGCTTAGGGAGGTGGGGAGAGACCCAGTACTTC
TRBJ2-3	.	TRBV29-1	TRBD1	CSVEDRGQGIDTQYF	TGCAGCGTTGAAGATCGGGGACAGGGAATAGATACGCAGTATTTT
TRBJ1-2	once	TRBV6-1	TRBD1	CASSEPGQGDYGYTF	TGTGCCAGCAGTGAACCGGGACAGGGGGACTATGGCTACACCTTC
TRBJ2-7	.	TRBV9	TRBD1	CASSATPGQPLEQYF	TGTGCCAGCAGCGCCACTCCGGGACAGCCATTGGAGCAGTACTTC
TRBJ2-2	.	TRBV4-2	TRBD2	CASSRPQPGLAIPRDAGELFF	TGTGCCAGCAGCCGACCTCAACCGGGACTAGCGATCCCCCGAGATGCCGGGGAGCTGTTTTTT
TRBJ1-5	once	TRBV5-1	TRBD1	CASSLGTGGTGNQPQHF	TGCGCCAGCAGCCTTGGGACAGGGGGGACGGGAAATCAGCCCCAGCATTTT
TRBJ1-2	.	TRBV5-6	.	CASSLRSRNYGYTF	TGTGCCAGCAGCTTGCGGTCGCGGAACTATGGCTACACCTTC
TRBJ2-3	.	TRBV28	TRBD1	CASIGTGNTDTQYF	TGTGCCAGCATCGGGACAGGGAACACAGATACGCAGTATTTT
TRBJ1-3	.	TRBV5-6	.	CASSSMGNTIYF	TGTGCCAGCAGCTCCATGGGAAACACCATATATTTT
TRBJ2-1	.	TRBV27	TRBD1	CASSPRQGSVNEQFF	TGTGCCAGCAGTCCTCGACAGGGATCAGTCAATGAGCAGTTCTTC
TRBJ2-1	few	TRBV27	.	CASSFSSYLSSYNEQFF	TGTGCCAGCAGTTTTTCATCCTATCTTAGCTCCTACAATGAGCAGTTCTTC
TRBJ1-6	.	TRBV12-3/TRBV12-4	.	CASSLTDNSPLHF	TGTGCCAGCAGTTTAACAGATAATTCACCCCTCCACTTT
TRBJ1-2	.	TRBV30	.	CAWSLGDSYTF	TGTGCCTGGAGCCTAGGGGATAGCTACACCTTC
TRBJ1-5	.	TRBV24-1	TRBD1	CATSQGGRPQHF	TGTGCCACCAGCCAGGGGGGACGGCCCCAGCATTTT
TRBJ1-1	.	TRBV3-1/TRBV3-2	TRBD1	CASSHQGAGTEAFF	TGTGCCAGCAGCCATCAGGGGGCTGGCACTGAAGCTTTCTTT
TRBJ2-1	.	TRBV11-3	TRBD1	CASSFGTGLYNEQFF	TGTGCCAGCAGCTTCGGGACAGGGCTCTACAATGAGCAGTTCTTC
TRBJ2-3	.	TRBV28	.	CASSLARGGDTDTQYF	TGTGCCAGCAGTTTGGCGCGAGGGGGTGACACAGATACGCAGTATTTT
TRBJ1-1	few	TRBV10-3	TRBD1	CAISEAGTGMTEAFF	TGTGCCATCAGTGAGGCCGGGACAGGGATGACTGAAGCTTTCTTT
TRBJ1-4	few	TRBV5-1	TRBD1	CASSDGQEWEKLFF	TGCGCCAGCAGCGACGGACAGGAGTGGGAAAAACTGTTTTTT
TRBJ1-5	.	TRBV6-6	TRBD1	CAKDRSSNQPQHF	TGTGCCAAGGACAGGTCGAGCAATCAGCCCCAGCATTTT
TRBJ2-7	.	TRBV11-2	TRBD1	CASSLGPGQGQGEQYF	TGTGCCAGCAGCTTAGGTCCCGGACAGGGGCAGGGCGAGCAGTACTTC
TRBJ2-7	.	TRBV7-9	.	CASSPYPEDEQYF	TGTGCCAGCAGCCCCTACCCGGAGGACGAGCAGTACTTC
TRBJ2-2	few	TRBV6-2/TRBV6-3	TRBD2	CASSYRGLATPGELFF	TGTGCCAGCAGTTACAGGGGACTAGCCACCCCCGGGGAGCTGTTTTTT